This T cell receptor beta chain appears in the sequencing data of a study of identical twins (TCRdb year 2016). Background on the whole study: To test whether fetal clonotypes persist, the study used deep sequencing on TCR alpha and beta repertoires from monozygotic twins, unrelated adults of various ages, and cord blood. To rule out contamination, the twin experiments were replicated at different times with different library preparation protocols. Study-wide findings and limitations: Out-of-frame TCR alpha sharing in monozygotic twins was systematically underestimated by recombination models, whereas sharing between unrelated individuals was in agreement with the recombination models. Invariant T cells such as MAIT and iNKT could partly confound zero-insertion analyses, although diverse VJ usage argued against such confounding for most clonotypes. Conclusions relied on cross-sectional statistical analysis, since the same donors could not be followed over many years. A weaker excess of twin sharing was found in beta out-of-frame sequences because the signal-to-noise ratio was lowered by fewer shared sequences. Compared with coincidental sharing between unrelated individuals, out-of-frame TCR alpha sequences shared between twins had an excess of sequences with low generation probability. Abundant cord blood beta clonotypes had fewer insertions, young adult naive repertoires showed a similar but weaker trend, and memory repertoires showed no such trend.

This clonotype has just a few counts. What this receptor recognizes is not known. Base qualities are not provided; no much larger clone lies one nucleotide away. Only healthy Caucasian donors were included. The twin cohort comprised three pairs of female monozygotic twins, all aged about 18 to 29 years. RNA for TCR libraries was isolated from peripheral blood mononuclear cells. Spanning cysteine to phenylalanine, the CDR3 consists of 18 amino acids. Solely the CDR3 DNA is kept, with 54 bases framed from the first base. CDR1 and CDR2 are read off the germline V gene (reference sequence) as MNHEY and SMNVEV. Germline trimming: 4 bases from V, 3 bases from J; junction bases outside gene matches: 13. Library prep was done by 5' RACE. TCRdb shows the sequencer as Illumina HiSeq 2000. A universal primer binding site was added through template switching, and the final cDNA carried a unique molecular identifier so that TCR cDNA molecules could be counted accurately. Specific primers in the conserved constant-segment region were used to synthesize first-strand cDNA for the TCR alpha and beta chains. To control for contamination, every cDNA library carried two barcodes: a SMART-Mk sample barcode plus Illumina barcodes. TruSeq adapter sequences, together with Illumina sample barcodes, were added in two successive PCR steps. Sequencing of the TCR alpha and beta cDNA libraries was done on the Illumina HiSeq platform using custom primers. In the paper's pipeline: Raw reads were processed with MiGEC to extract unique molecular identifiers, and MiXCR was used to determine CDR3 positions. Recombination models were inferred per individual with the repgenHMM and IGoR tools using an EM algorithm. Shared clonotype analysis was performed with the tcR package in R, normalizing sharing by the product of cloneset sizes. Out-of-frame nonproductive sequences were analyzed to study raw recombination free of thymic and clonal selection effects. Through fastp at Q25 and MiXCR, TCRdb rebuilt clones from the public reads, retaining in-frame beta chains. Rows merge per CDR3 protein into single entries with the most common DNA and genes. TCRdb's processing, not the study's, gives the V and J calls here. The sample contains fewer than 650,000 distinct CDR3 sequences, roughly 7.1% of them found a single time. The top ten clonotypes cover 1.5% to 2% of the sample.

These data also formed part of another study, on yellow fever vaccine responses in identical twins. As described in the second report: The authors reported that the T cell response to vaccination in identical twins appeared partly convergent and partly personalized. In the study, vaccine-responding T cell clones were precisely tracked in identical twins.

The TCR was taken from a woman aged 18-29 years in good health. This chain joins TRBV27 to TRBJ2-3; TRBD2 agrees with 10 junctional bases. Specimen: PBMCs. CDR3 sequence: CASSYRTRSGGATDTQYF. The bases read TGTGCCAGCAGTTACAGGACCAGGAGCGGGGGGGCGACAGATACGCAGTATTTT.